A single sample gave rise to the 13 T cell receptor beta chains below, sequenced in a study of beta chain features in type 1 diabetes. Since all of the isolated RNA was reverse transcribed, expressed TCRB transcripts were what got sequenced. Generated by immunoSEQ multiplex PCR, the TCRdb table keeps only in-frame clones and is missing some. The repertoire has around 250,000 clones, 25% to 30% of them found once; the top ten carry under 4.5%. The sequenced sample was central memory CD4+ T cells from blood. The source is a man aged 30 to 39 in good health.

There are a few counts of this clone. The chain employs TRBV5-1 and TRBJ1-1; no clear D gene. The CDR3 runs to 14 residues. Germline CDR1 is SGHRS and CDR2 is YFSETQ. Trimming cost V 0 bases and J 5 bases, with 11 bases left between them. The CDR3 sequence: CASSLEAVGTEAFF. CDR3 nucleotides: TGCGCCAGCAGCTTGGAGGCTGTGGGAACTGAAGCTTTCTTT.

The chain employs TRBV7-9 and TRBJ2-5; D unresolved. The CDR3 consists of 8 residues. Germline V gene data show CDR1 as SEHNR and CDR2 as FQNEAQ (reference sequence). Written as DNA, the CDR3 is TGTGGAATAGAGACCCAGTACTTC. As protein: CGIETQYF.

Ten or more counts support this clone. The chain uses TRBV28 and TRBJ2-1; D may correspond to TRBD1 or TRBD2 (5 bases each). CDR3 length: 12 residues. Germline CDR1 reads MDHEN; CDR2 reads SYDVKM. Trimming cost V 6 bases and J 7 bases, with 10 bases left between them. The CDR3 is CASSRGWNEQFF. DNA for the CDR3: TGTGCCAGCAGCCGGGGCTGGAATGAGCAGTTCTTC.

This clone was seen a few times. The chain links TRBV5-4 to TRBJ2-5; 7 nucleotides line up with TRBD2. Germline CDR1 is SGHNT and CDR2 is YYREEE (reference sequence). The length of the CDR3 is 14 residues. The junction had 4 bases not matched to a gene; V was cut back by 3 bases and J by 2 bases. The CDR3: CASSSGGRQETQYF. CDR3 nucleotide sequence: TGTGCCAGCAGCTCCGGGGGGAGACAAGAGACCCAGTACTTC.

The chain employs TRBV27 and TRBJ2-1; TRBD2 matches 13 bases. The junction had 12 bases not matched to a gene; V was cut back by 3 bases and J by 7 bases. There are 18 residues in the CDR3. Looked up from germline, CDR1 is MNHEY and CDR2 is SMNVEV (reference sequence). CDR3 nucleotides: TGTGCCAGCAGTTTTGGACGGACTAGCGGGAGTATAGGGAATGAGCAGTTCTTC. Translating gives CASSFGRTSGSIGNEQFF.

In this sample, this clone turned up a few times. V usage is TRBV27 and J usage is TRBJ2-3; D remains ambiguous. CDR1 MNHEY and CDR2 SMNVEV come from the germline V gene (reference sequence). The CDR3 is made up of 13 amino acids. The V and J ends lost 6 bases and 0 bases respectively, with 7 bases between them. Here the CDR3 DNA reads TGTGCCAGCAGCTTCGGGAGCACAGATACGCAGTATTTT. It specifies CASSFGSTDTQYF.

This clone was counted many times. J is TRBJ2-7 and V is TRBV30; D gene uncertain. Trimming removed 3 bases at V and 0 bases at J, with 9 bases between. Looked up from germline, CDR1 is GTSNPN and CDR2 is SVGIG (reference sequence). CDR3 length: 13 residues. CDR3 bases: TGTGCCTGGAGCCGAGACACCTCCTACGAGCAGTACTTC. Its protein product is CAWSRDTSYEQYF. Drawing the rest from reference TRBV30 and TRBJ2-7, the complete variable domain is SQTIHQWPATLVQPVGSPLSLECTVEGTSNPNLYWYRQAAGRGLQLLFYSVGIGQISSEVPQNLSASRPQDRQFILSSKKLLLSDSGFYLCAWSRDTSYEQYFGPGTRLTVT.

This clone was counted between two and nine times. The rearrangement links TRBV2 to TRBJ2-7, with a weak D call TRBD1 (6 bases). V was clipped by 7 bases and J by 0 bases, with 16 bases between them. The CDR3 loop spans 15 amino acids. CDR1 and CDR2 from the germline V gene are SNHLY and FYNNEI. CDR3 region: CASTQGGNLSYEQYF. CDR3 in DNA: TGTGCCAGCACCCAAGGGGGTAATCTCTCCTACGAGCAGTACTTC.

This clone has at least ten counts. The V gene is TRBV19, the J gene TRBJ1-2; D is unresolved. Germline V gives CDR1 LNHDA, CDR2 SQIVND (reference sequence). The CDR3 covers 13 residues. The ends were cut back, 9 bases at V and 2 bases at J, with 13 bases in the middle. CDR3 bases: TGTGCCAGCTCCGGACGGCTCAACTATGGCTACACCTTC. It encodes CASSGRLNYGYTF.

The V gene is TRBV30, the J gene TRBJ2-2; TRBD2 might be the D (5 bases). V was shortened by 0 bases and J by 4 bases, with 12 bases between the two germline ends. Germline loops: CDR1 GTSNPN, CDR2 SVGIG (reference sequence). CDR3 length: 15 amino acids. The CDR3 is CAWSVSSIGTGELFF. Here the CDR3 DNA reads TGTGCCTGGAGTGTATCTAGCATCGGCACCGGGGAGCTGTTTTTT.

The V gene is TRBV30, the J gene TRBJ2-2; D may be TRBD1 (6 bases). This CDR3 has 14 residues. The germline V and J ends were trimmed by 1 base and 7 bases, with 13 bases remaining between them. Germline V gives CDR1 GTSNPN, CDR2 SVGIG (reference sequence). The CDR3 region has the DNA TGTGCCTGGAGTGGCCAGGGGAAGGGCGGGGAGCTGTTTTTT. It is translated as CAWSGQGKGGELFF.

This clone was recorded a few times. The CDR3 here is CASTFFSGSKAEQFF. In DNA, the CDR3 is TGTGCCAGCACCTTCTTTAGCGGGAGCAAAGCTGAGCAGTTCTTC. This chain joins TRBV11-2 and TRBJ2-1, with TRBD2 identical over 9 bases. CDR3 length equals 15 residues. V lost 7 bases and J lost 9; bases outside the gene matches: 13. Germline CDR1 reads SGHAT; CDR2 reads FQNNGV.

In DNA form, the CDR3 reads TGCGCCAGCAGCTTGGTCGGGACTACAGATACGCAGTATTTT. It codes for CASSLVGTTDTQYF. The chain uses TRBV5-1 and TRBJ2-3, with D tentatively TRBD2 (6 bases). Germline V gene data show CDR1 as SGHRS and CDR2 as YFSETQ. This CDR3 contains 14 residues. The V gene lost 0 bases and the J gene lost 3 bases, with 8 bases spanning the gap.